Below, one TCR beta chain is given with its context. This same CDR3 is encoded by further DNA sequences in the sample. Naivety among CD8 cells was defined by CD45RO negativity and positive CCR7 selection, thereby excluding terminally differentiated effector memory CD45RA+ cells. This entry is derived from a study of shared clonotypes between healthy human individuals. TCRdb keeps only in-frame clones here, not all; method: immunoSEQ multiplex PCR. The sample has around 2,100,000 clones, approximately 94% seen once; the top ten hold more than 0.95%. Trimming left V 2 bases short and J 4 bases short, with 8 bases between. This CDR3 has 13 residues. Germline CDR1 and CDR2: MNHEY and SVGAGI.

Sample: naive CD8+ T cells sorted from blood. This receptor was obtained from a young man in good health. This chain uses TRBV6-5 with TRBJ1-1, with a possible D match to TRBD1 (6 bases). CDR3 sequence reads: CASSYLGGTEAFF. In DNA, the CDR3 is TGTGCCAGCAGTTACCTAGGGGGCACTGAAGCTTTCTTT.